This T cell receptor (beta chain) was captured in a study of shared clonotypes between healthy human individuals (dated by TCRdb to the early 2020s). Background for the entire study: The cohort included a few men and two women between 18 and 49 years of age. Per donor, leukapheresis produced somewhere between about 0.8 and 9.5 billion PBMCs. Libraries were prepared and TCR repertoires were sequenced by different laboratories using diverse techniques, in order to increase sequencing depth and limit assay-specific biases. Per donor, three plates each were used for CD4 naive and CD4 memory, two for CD8 naive, and one for CD8 memory. To estimate repertoire size and how much clonotype sharing occurs between individuals, the study deeply sequenced the blood TCR repertoires of five healthy adults. Points the paper makes about the study in general: Sampling was restricted to blood, and TCR repertoires in tissue are likely to differ from TCR repertoires in blood. Because the study included a small number of donors, the genetic and exposure-history diversity represented was limited. Even with the large sequencing depth, rarefaction of the sorted-subset datasets indicated that sequencing was incomplete. Estimated clonotype richness was generally larger for naive than for memory subsets. Based on pairwise subsampling, the degree of clonotype sharing among donors was expected to be affected by sequencing depth. Across a few donors, approximately 5% of naive CD4, approximately 3.6% of naive CD8, roughly 2.3% of memory CD4, and approximately 0.4% of memory CD8 clonotypes were shared. Compared with non-shared clonotypes, the clonotypes found in all four sorted-subset donors had higher generation probabilities.

Using the deep immunoSEQ assay, TCR CDR3 regions were amplified from genomic DNA by multiplex PCR. Extracted genomic DNA from each cell subset was distributed evenly across all wells of several immunoSEQ 96-well plates, and each plate was treated as a replicate. For sorted subsets, each replicate PCR was loaded with roughly 0.2 ug genomic DNA, equivalent to 32,000 or so T cell genomes. Purified libraries were quantified with a Qubit 3.0 fluorometer, sized on a Bioanalyzer 2100, and re-quantified with the KAPA Library Quantification kit. Each immunoSEQ 96-well plate was sequenced on its own single-read 150-cycle Illumina NextSeq 550 flow cell. In the original analysis: The immunoSEQ output contained only junctional sequences without quality scores, so filtering could not match that applied to full-length reads. To assign V/J genes and CDR3, sequences were annotated against IMGT germline references using PyIR, a Python wrapper for IgBLAST v1.9. Reads were removed for weak V/J assignments (E-value above 1e-6), missing CDR3, stop codons, out-of-frame junctions, or ambiguous translated residues. V3J clonotypes were defined as sequences sharing an identical inferred V gene, J gene, and CDR3 amino acid sequence. The percentage overlap between two repertoires was calculated by dividing the number of shared unique clonotypes by the size of the smaller repertoire. Repertoire richness was assessed with RTK rarefaction, the Chao1 estimator, and Recon v2.1 estimates of unobserved clonotypes. Generation probabilities were computed with OLGA for all TCRbeta clonotypes obtained by the gDNA method from several donors. Not all clones reach the TCRdb copy of this immuneACCESS table, which keeps in-frame sequences only. Checked studies attribute under half of the gap to unresolved V genes and leave the rest unexplained. The V and J calls and clone size come from that table; D and trimming were worked out from the DNA. Here the sample has about 1.4 million clones; approximately 97% occur a single time. The ten top clones hold approximately 1.1% of the sample.

The donors were healthy, HIV-negative adults with no recently reported acute infections or vaccinations. Every donor was a Caucasian adult residing in Nashville, Tennessee, USA. CD4+ T cells were enriched through magnetic negative selection, after which naive cells were positively selected on CD45RA and the remaining negative fraction served as the memory subset. After blood collection by leukapheresis, PBMCs were isolated using Ficoll-Histopaque density gradient centrifugation and then cryopreserved in the vapor phase of liquid nitrogen. Analytical flow cytometry was used to check the purity and quantity of every magnetically sorted T cell population. From each sorted fraction, genomic DNA was isolated and quantified by UV absorbance on a Nanodrop 2000c. A note on this clone: Its cognate antigen has yet to be identified. Per-base quality was not reported, and no clone a single base away is much larger than it.

Its CDR3 holds 15 amino acids, cysteine through phenylalanine. Only the CDR3 portion is preserved as DNA: 45 bases, with reading frame beginning at the first base. Unmatched junction bases come to 3, with V trimmed by 2 bases and J by 0 bases. CDR1 and CDR2 were assigned from the germline V gene as WSHSY and SAAADI. Sequences were obtained from naive CD4+ T cells sorted from blood. Explained via the paper, the cell subset or site label denotes: CD45RA+ positively selected. The chain uses TRBV10-2 and TRBJ1-2; a stretch of 7 junction bases matches TRBD1. The sequence was collected from a man aged 25-45 years in good health. Here is the DNA: TGCGCCAGCAGTGAGGGACAGGTCTCTAACTATGGCTACACCTTC. It is translated as CASSEGQVSNYGYTF.